Below, 20 T cell receptor beta chains from the same sample are listed, as sequenced in a study of PD-L1 blockade in urothelial cancer (dated by TCRdb to about 2017). Library generation was performed with the immunoSEQ multiplex PCR assay. Not all clones reach the TCRdb copy of this immuneACCESS table, which keeps in-frame sequences only. Checked studies attribute under half of the gap to unresolved V genes and leave the rest unexplained. Across this sample there are under 40,000 clones, with over 75% seen only once. Of the sample, around 8.3% falls within the top ten clones. The source was PBMCs, collected around atezolizumab (anti-PD-L1) treatment. The receptors stem from a man in his sixties or seventies with urothelial cancer.

The chain combines TRBV2 with TRBJ2-2; TRBD1 might be the D (5 bases). V gave up 0 bases and J gave up 6 bases, with 11 bases separating them. The CDR3 length is 15 residues. Germline values: CDR1 SNHLY, CDR2 FYNNEI. CDR3 sequence reads: CASSEAVSGSGELFF. The CDR3 DNA reads TGTGCCAGCAGTGAAGCAGTGTCAGGGTCCGGGGAGCTGTTTTTT.

This sequence joins TRBV19 and TRBJ1-5; 10 positions agree with TRBD1. This CDR3 spans 16 amino acids. V was pared by 11 bases and J by 0 bases, with 10 bases of the junction left unmatched. Germline CDR1 reads LNHDA; CDR2 reads SQIVND (reference sequence). CDR3: CAAAGTGAYSNQPQHF. DNA of the CDR3: TGTGCCGCCGCCGGGACAGGGGCCTATAGCAATCAGCCCCAGCATTTT.

The chain combines TRBV5-1 with TRBJ1-4; D gene unclear. The CDR3 spans 17 residues. V lost 2 bases and J lost 7, with 21 bases in between. Germline V lookup: CDR1 SGHRS, CDR2 YFSETQ. CDR3 sequence reads: CASSLISGVTRGEKLFF. The CDR3 bases are TGCGCCAGCAGCTTAATATCCGGGGTGACGCGGGGTGAAAAACTGTTTTTT. The whole variable domain, remainder taken from reference TRBV5-1 and TRBJ1-4, is KAGVTQTPRYLIKTRGQQVTLSCSPISGHRSVSWYQQTPGQGLQFLFEYFSETQRNKGNFPGRFSGRQFSNSRSEMNVSTLELGDSALYLCASSLISGVTRGEKLFFGSGTQLSVL.

J is TRBJ1-3 and V is TRBV7-8, with a tentative D call TRBD1 (6 bases). This CDR3 contains 13 residues. CDR1 SGHVS and CDR2 FQNEAQ come from the germline V gene. V shed 5 bases and J shed 6 bases, with 11 bases lying between them. The CDR3 protein is CASSGQGTNTIYF. The CDR3 DNA reads as TGTGCCAGCAGCGGGCAGGGGACAAACACCATATATTTT.

The genes are TRBV10-3 and TRBJ2-3, with TRBD2 identical over 7 bases. V shed 2 bases and J 7 bases; nucleotides not matched to a gene: 6. CDR3 length equals 14 residues. CDR1 is ENHRY, CDR2 SYGVKD, per germline. CDR3 nucleotide sequence: TGTGCCATCAGTGAGCCCCGACTAGCCTATACGCAGTATTTT. The encoded protein is CAISEPRLAYTQYF.

V is TRBV10-3 and J is TRBJ2-7, with 7 bases matching TRBD2. This CDR3 is built from 14 residues. The V and J ends lost 0 bases and 6 bases, in that order; junction bases with no gene match: 5. The germline gives CDR1 ENHRY, CDR2 SYGVKD. CDR3 sequence: CAISESGGGAEQYF. CDR3 nucleotides: TGTGCCATCAGTGAGTCGGGGGGAGGGGCCGAGCAGTACTTC.

The chain links TRBV9 to TRBJ2-5; D is possibly TRBD2 (7 bases). The V gene's germline CDR1 is SGDLS and CDR2 YYNGEE. V was shortened by 0 bases and J by 6 bases, with 21 bases between the two germline ends. The CDR3 spans 17 residues. CDR3 sequence reads: CASSVGGGQGQRQTQYF. The DNA for the CDR3 is TGTGCCAGCAGCGTAGGGGGGGGGCAGGGGCAGAGGCAGACCCAGTACTTC.

The V and J genes are TRBV5-1 and TRBJ2-6; D may be TRBD1 (6 bases). The CDR3 has 17 amino acids. V was trimmed by 2 bases and J by 0 bases, leaving 12 bases between them. CDR1 is SGHRS and CDR2 is YFSETQ in the germline V gene. The CDR3 region is CASSLETGASGANVLTF. The CDR3 bases are TGCGCCAGCAGCTTAGAGACAGGCGCCTCTGGGGCCAACGTCCTGACTTTC.

The V gene is TRBV5-1, the J gene TRBJ2-3, with D possibly TRBD2 on 5 matching bases. The CDR3 has 17 amino acids. Germline V lookup: CDR1 SGHRS, CDR2 YFSETQ. Deletions cut 5 bases from V and 3 bases from J, with 22 bases between. The CDR3 nucleotides read TGCGCCAGCAGTTCATTCCTGAGCGGAGATTGGACAGATACGCAGTATTTT. Translated, it gives CASSSFLSGDWTDTQYF.

This sequence joins TRBV6-1 and TRBJ2-5; TRBD2 agrees at 13 bases. CDR1 is MNHNS, CDR2 SASEGT, per germline. The trim removed 0 bases at V and 5 bases at J, leaving 3 bases unmatched. The CDR3 contains 16 residues. CDR3 amino acids: CASSEAGLAGDETQYF. DNA for the CDR3: TGTGCCAGCAGTGAAGCAGGACTAGCGGGAGATGAGACCCAGTACTTC.

V is TRBV18 and J is TRBJ2-2, with TRBD1 as a possible D gene (5 bases). Trimming left V 3 bases short and J 1 base short, with 9 bases between. Germline CDR1 KGHSH, CDR2 LQKENI. The CDR3 is 15 residues long. The CDR3 coding sequence is TGTGCCAGCTCACCCGGACACCTGAACACCGGGGAGCTGTTTTTT. It yields the protein CASSPGHLNTGELFF.

V is TRBV19 and J is TRBJ1-5; D unclear. V lost 4 bases and J 0 bases, leaving 10 bases between the germline ends. In germline, CDR1 is LNHDA, CDR2 SQIVND (reference sequence). The CDR3 is 15 amino acids. The CDR3 region has the DNA TGTGCCAGTAGTAGGGTGGAGATTAGCAATCAGCCCCAGCATTTT. Translation: CASSRVEISNQPQHF.

V usage is TRBV6-6 and J usage is TRBJ1-1, with D tentatively TRBD1 (6 bases). The germline CDR1 and CDR2 sequences are MNHNY and SVGAGI (reference sequence). Trimming cost V 5 bases and J 6 bases, with 16 bases left between them. The CDR3 covers 14 residues. The CDR3 DNA reads TGTGCCAGCAGTAAAACACAGGGAAACGCTGAAGCTTTCTTT. Amino acid sequence: CASSKTQGNAEAFF.

This rearrangement joins TRBV11-2 to TRBJ2-7, with D unresolved. The CDR3 totals 18 residues. V lost 7 bases, J lost 0 bases, and 25 bases lay in between. CDR1 is SGHAT, CDR2 FQNNGV, per germline. CDR3 sequence reads: CASTPFAAIPRSSYEQYF. CDR3 coding DNA: TGTGCCAGCACCCCGTTCGCGGCTATTCCCCGTAGCTCCTACGAGCAGTACTTC.

V and J are TRBV19 and TRBJ2-7; 9 bases are shared with TRBD1. Germline lookup yields CDR1 LNHDA and CDR2 SQIVND (reference sequence). The CDR3 has 16 residues. Trimming took 3 bases from V and 2 from J; bases not matched to a gene: 8. This chain's CDR3 is CASSIEQGAKTYEQYF. The DNA for the CDR3 is TGTGCCAGTAGTATCGAACAGGGGGCTAAAACCTACGAGCAGTACTTC. The full variable domain, rest sourced from reference TRBV19 and TRBJ2-7, is DGGITQSPKYLFRKEGQNVTLSCEQNLNHDAMYWYRQDPGQGLRLIYYSQIVNDFQKGDIAEGYSVSREKKESFPLTVTSAQKNPTAFYLCASSIEQGAKTYEQYFGPGTRLTVT.

The gene calls are TRBV7-9 and TRBJ1-3; D ambiguous. CDR1 and CDR2 (germline): SEHNR, FQNEAQ (reference sequence). V lost 3 bases, J lost 0 bases, and 21 bases lay in between. CDR3 length: 19 residues. The CDR3 coding sequence is TGTGCCAGCAGCTTTAATCTCCGGACGGAGACTACCTCTGGAAACACCATATATTTT. Protein: CASSFNLRTETTSGNTIYF.

The chain employs TRBV18 and TRBJ2-1, with TRBD2 matching over 13 bases. The junction had 6 bases not matched to a gene; V was cut back by 3 bases and J by 7 bases. There are 16 residues in the CDR3. Germline V gene sequence: CDR1 KGHSH, CDR2 LQKENI. CDR3: CASSPGRTSGSNEQFF. CDR3 nucleotides: TGTGCCAGCTCACCTGGAAGGACTAGCGGGAGTAATGAGCAGTTCTTC.

The chain recombines TRBV7-3 with TRBJ2-3; 11 bases line up with TRBD2. The CDR3 covers 17 residues. The germline CDR1 and CDR2 sequences are SGHTA and FQGTGA. V trimming: 5 bases; J trimming: 3 bases; junction bases outside the gene matches: 10. In DNA, the CDR3 is TGTGCCAGCAGCCGACTCGGACTAGCGGGCGGAACAGATACGCAGTATTTT. This encodes CASSRLGLAGGTDTQYF.

The chain is built from TRBV28 and TRBJ2-2, with 9 bases matching TRBD2. With V trimmed by 1 base and J by 6 bases, 6 bases remained unmatched. Germline loops: CDR1 MDHEN, CDR2 SYDVKM. The CDR3 extends over 16 amino acids. Written as DNA, the CDR3 is TGTGCCAGCAGTTTATTAGCGGGAGTTGATGCCGGGGAGCTGTTTTTT. It is translated as CASSLLAGVDAGELFF.

V usage is TRBV11-2 and J usage is TRBJ2-7; 13 bases map to TRBD2. The junction had 12 bases not matched to a gene; V was cut back by 3 bases and J by 4 bases. The germline CDR1 and CDR2 sequences are SGHAT and FQNNGV. This CDR3 contains 18 residues. In DNA, the CDR3 is TGTGCCAGCAGCTTTCCAACAACTCTGACTAGCGGGAGGTACGAGCAGTACTTC. It translates to CASSFPTTLTSGRYEQYF.